Described below is a single T cell receptor beta chain sequence and its context. What it binds is not known. The data belong to a study of blood T cells in healthy people across ages. Each donor was a healthy Caucasian individual from Russia, aged roughly 6 to 90. Total RNA was extracted at no less than 6 micrograms per sample. Per the germline V gene, CDR1 is SGHAT and CDR2 is FQDESV (reference sequence). The CDR3 spans 17 residues. Trimming left V 0 bases short and J 5 bases short, with 16 bases between. Study results and limitations: Age showed a roughly linear inverse relationship with TCR beta diversity per million T cells.

A sample-barcoded 5' primer and a J-beta primer mix were used in a second PCR of roughly 6 to 11 cycles. The template-switch adaptor, which had 12 random nucleotides, put a tag on each cDNA molecule. TCRdb reprocessed the 5' RACE reads with MiXCR, giving one entry per CDR3 protein. The profile shows about 580,000 distinct CDR3 sequences, around half of them singletons. This sequence joins TRBV11-1 and TRBJ2-2; TRBD2 is a possible D gene (5 bases). Sequences were obtained from blood. The source is a man of 80 years or more in good health. In DNA form, the CDR3 reads TGTGCCAGCAGCTTAGCTCTTCGAGGGTCCGGTACCGGGGAGCTGTTTTTT. Translating gives CASSLALRGSGTGELFF.